The 22 T cell receptor beta chains in this list originate from one sample, sequenced in a study of technical replicates of blood from several donors. Libraries were prepared by immunoSEQ multiplex PCR; TCRdb keeps only in-frame clonotypes and omits some of them. The profile shows roughly 79,000 clones, roughly 95% of them singletons. Input material: T cells isolated from PBMCs. These receptors were taken from a human donor in good health.

This sequence joins TRBV11-3 and TRBJ1-5, with a tentative D call TRBD1 (5 bases). The CDR3 runs 15 residues. Trimming left V 3 bases short and J 7 bases short, with 16 bases between. Germline CDR1 is SGHNT and CDR2 is YENEEA. CDR3 sequence: CASSFLMTVGQPQHF. The CDR3 nucleotides read TGTGCCAGCAGCTTCTTAATGACAGTGGGACAGCCCCAGCATTTT.

The CDR3 protein is CASSLMSSYEQYF. Written as DNA, the CDR3 is TGTGCCAGCAGCTTAATGAGCTCCTACGAGCAGTACTTC. This chain uses TRBV5-5 with TRBJ2-7, with D uncertain. The CDR3 spans 13 residues. V lost 2 bases and J 0 bases, leaving 6 bases between the germline ends. CDR1 is SGHKS and CDR2 is YYEKEE in the germline V gene (reference sequence).

CDR3 sequence reads: CASSSYQVGLGTEAFF. The CDR3, as DNA: TGTGCCAGCAGCTCTTACCAGGTAGGCCTGGGCACTGAAGCTTTCTTT. The chain couples TRBV7-9 to TRBJ1-1; the D is unclear. CDR3 size: 16 residues. V was pared by 4 bases and J by 4 bases, with 19 bases between. CDR1 and CDR2 (germline): SEHNR, FQNEAQ (reference sequence).

The chain uses TRBV2 and TRBJ1-2; tentative D call: TRBD1 (6 bases). Germline V gene data show CDR1 as SNHLY and CDR2 as FYNNEI. V was clipped by 3 bases and J by 5 bases, with 10 bases between them. This CDR3 has 13 residues. The CDR3, as DNA: TGTGCCAGCAGTGAGGGGGCAGTATATGGCTACACCTTC. Amino acid sequence: CASSEGAVYGYTF.

V gene TRBV27 combines with J gene TRBJ1-5, with TRBD1 as a possible D gene (5 bases). The CDR3 loop spans 16 amino acids. Per the germline V gene, CDR1 is MNHEY and CDR2 is SMNVEV (reference sequence). V was pared by 5 bases and J by 2 bases, with 16 bases between. Written as DNA, the CDR3 is TGTGCCAGCAGTCCAGGGAGGGATCTGGGCAATCAGCCCCAGCATTTT. This codes for CASSPGRDLGNQPQHF.

This chain connects TRBV18 to TRBJ2-1, with D hard to call. The germline gives CDR1 KGHSH, CDR2 LQKENI. Trimming pared 2 bases from V and 9 bases from J, leaving 8 bases between. CDR3 length: 12 amino acids. The CDR3 region has the DNA TGTGCCAGCTCACCAGGCGGAACTGAGCAGTTCTTC. Translation gives CASSPGGTEQFF.

The CDR3 coding sequence is TGCAGCGTTATGTCCCCACAGTCCTACGAGCAGTACTTC. Its translation: CSVMSPQSYEQYF. The chain joins TRBV29-1 to TRBJ2-7; D is unclear. This CDR3 spans 13 amino acids. The germline gives CDR1 SQVTM, CDR2 ANQGSEA. The V and J ends lost 5 bases and 1 base respectively, with 12 bases between them.

This chain links TRBV4-1 with TRBJ2-2; 12 bases fit TRBD2. This CDR3 is 17 amino acids long. CDR1 is MGHRA and CDR2 is YSYEKL in the germline V gene. V was pared by 0 bases and J by 4 bases, with 3 bases of the junction left unmatched. The CDR3 spells CASSQDLAGGFTGELFF. CDR3 coding DNA: TGCGCCAGCAGCCAAGATCTAGCGGGAGGGTTCACCGGGGAGCTGTTTTTT.

The CDR3 DNA reads as TGTGCCAGCAGCCTGGCGACAGGGACGCCATCCTACGAGCAGTACTTC. Protein: CASSLATGTPSYEQYF. The J gene is TRBJ2-7, the V gene TRBV5-8, with 7 bases identical to TRBD1. CDR1 and CDR2 (germline): SGHTS, YDEGEE. V was clipped by 4 bases and J by 1 base; unmatched bases: 11. There are 16 residues in the CDR3.

The V gene is TRBV25-1, the J gene TRBJ2-1; TRBD1 is a possible D gene (6 bases). This CDR3 region has 14 residues. V shed 5 bases and J shed 4 bases, with 12 bases lying between them. The germline V gene has CDR1 MGHDK and CDR2 SYGVNS. This CDR3 is CASSPGVFYNEQFF. Written as DNA, the CDR3 is TGTGCCAGCAGTCCAGGGGTTTTTTACAATGAGCAGTTCTTC.

This clone was recorded once. The DNA of the CDR3 is TGTGCCAGCAGTGCACAGATCTCGCAAGAGACCCAGTACTTC. Its translation is CASSAQISQETQYF. The chain is built from TRBV6-5 and TRBJ2-5; D is uncertain. The CDR3 is 14 amino acids. Germline V gene data show CDR1 as MNHEY and CDR2 as SVGAGI. Trimming cost V 5 bases and J 2 bases, with 12 bases left between them.

The rearrangement joins TRBV30 to TRBJ1-5; D unclear. CDR1 and CDR2 (germline): GTSNPN, SVGIG (reference sequence). The CDR3 has 17 residues. With 1 base removed from V and 0 bases from J, the gap between germline ends came to 16 bases. The DNA of the CDR3 is TGTGCCTGGAGTGATTTTCTGGCAGACTATAGCAATCAGCCCCAGCATTTT. Protein sequence: CAWSDFLADYSNQPQHF. The full variable domain, its missing parts supplied by reference TRBV30 and TRBJ1-5, is SQTIHQWPATLVQPVGSPLSLECTVEGTSNPNLYWYRQAAGRGLQLLFYSVGIGQISSEVPQNLSASRPQDRQFILSSKKLLLSDSGFYLCAWSDFLADYSNQPQHFGDGTRLSIL.

The chain joins TRBV7-3 to TRBJ2-5, with 11 bases that match TRBD1. CDR1 is SGHTA, CDR2 FQGTGA, per germline. CDR3 length: 16 amino acids. The V segment lost 3 bases and the J segment 5 bases; nucleotides outside the gene matches: 8. This CDR3 is CASSLSGTGGLETQYF. In nucleotides, the CDR3 is TGTGCCAGCAGCTTGTCAGGGACAGGGGGTTTGGAGACCCAGTACTTC.

This rearrangement joins TRBV11-3 to TRBJ2-1; 11 bases map to TRBD2. Trimming took 5 bases from V and 4 from J; bases not matched to a gene: 10. Germline V CDR1 and CDR2: SGHNT, YENEEA. The CDR3 extends over 17 amino acids. The CDR3 DNA is TGTGCCAGCAGCCTAGGACTAGCGGGTCCCAAGTACAATGAGCAGTTCTTC. Residues: CASSLGLAGPKYNEQFF.

This clone was seen only once. The CDR3 reads CASSPSVTEAFF. Written as DNA, the CDR3 is TGTGCCAGCAGTCCCTCGGTGACTGAAGCTTTCTTT. V usage is TRBV6-5 and J usage is TRBJ1-1; D call uncertain. CDR1 is MNHEY, CDR2 SVGAGI, per germline. This CDR3 is built from 12 residues. V dropped 5 bases and J dropped 5 bases, with 9 bases sitting between them.

V usage is TRBV27 and J usage is TRBJ1-5, with 7 bases aligning to TRBD1. CDR1 MNHEY and CDR2 SMNVEV come from the germline V gene (reference sequence). With V trimmed by 2 bases and J by 3 bases, 4 bases remained unmatched. The CDR3 has 15 amino acids. DNA for the CDR3: TGTGCCAGCAGTTTACAGGGGGTTTACAATCAGCCCCAGCATTTT. Translating it yields CASSLQGVYNQPQHF.

The genes are TRBV4-1 and TRBJ2-7; D not certain. The CDR3 sequence is 13 residues long. Trimming stripped 0 bases from V and 3 bases from J, with 6 bases between. Germline values: CDR1 MGHRA, CDR2 YSYEKL. The CDR3 DNA sequence: TGCGCCAGCAGCCAAGAAATATTCTACGAGCAGTACTTC. Its protein product is CASSQEIFYEQYF.

CDR3 protein: CASSLQADTYEQYF. In DNA form, the CDR3 reads TGTGCCAGCAGCCTACAGGCGGATACCTACGAGCAGTACTTC. V and J are TRBV4-2 and TRBJ2-7; maybe TRBD1 (5 bases). This CDR3 is 14 amino acids long. The germline CDR1 and CDR2 sequences are LGHNA and YNFKEQ. Trimming shortened V by 4 bases and J by 2 bases, and 12 bases separated the two germline ends.

This clone was seen once. Written as DNA, the CDR3 is TGTGCCAGCAGCTTAGACCCCGGGACAGCGAACACTGAAGCTTTCTTT. Its protein is CASSLDPGTANTEAFF. V and J are TRBV11-3 and TRBJ1-1, with TRBD1 matching 7 bases. Germline V CDR1 and CDR2: SGHNT, YENEEA. The V segment lost 0 bases and the J segment 1 base; nucleotides outside the gene matches: 5. CDR3 size: 16 residues.

The chain employs TRBV7-9 and TRBJ2-2, with a weak D call TRBD2 (7 bases). Germline V gene sequence: CDR1 SEHNR, CDR2 FQNEAQ (reference sequence). V lost 5 bases and J 1 base, leaving 20 bases between the germline ends. The length of the CDR3 is 18 residues. In DNA form, the CDR3 reads TGTGCCAGCAGCCCCCGGGGGGCCCCATCCGGGAACACCGGGGAGCTGTTTTTT. Amino acids: CASSPRGAPSGNTGELFF. Together with reference TRBV7-9 and TRBJ2-2, the CDR3 gives the full variable domain: DTGVSQNPRHKITKRGQNVTFRCDPISEHNRLYWYRQTLGQGPEFLTYFQNEAQLEKSRLLSDRFSAERPKGSFSTLEIQRTEQGDSAMYLCASSPRGAPSGNTGELFFGEGSRLTVL.

This clone was detected once. The rearrangement joins TRBV7-9 to TRBJ2-7, with 8 bases identical to TRBD1. V lost 7 bases, J lost 1 base, and 6 bases stayed unmatched. The germline V gene has CDR1 SEHNR and CDR2 FQNEAQ (reference sequence). The CDR3 is 14 residues long. The CDR3 DNA is TGTGCCAGCATCGATCGACAGGGGTCCTACGAGCAGTACTTC. Encoded protein: CASIDRQGSYEQYF.

This chain uses TRBV6-5 with TRBJ2-2, with TRBD1 as a possible D gene (6 bases). Trimming removed 1 base from V and 4 bases from J, with 7 bases in between. The CDR3 spans 14 residues. CDR1 and CDR2 from the germline V gene are MNHEY and SVGAGI. The CDR3 loop reads CASSYLGATGELFF. DNA of the CDR3: TGTGCCAGCAGTTACTTGGGGGCCACCGGGGAGCTGTTTTTT.